This T cell receptor (beta chain) appears in the sequencing data of a study of cytomegalovirus exposure and HLA in healthy donors. A remark on this clone: Its antigen is as yet unknown.

The donors were part of the roughly 120-subject validation cohort, which stood apart from the roughly 700-subject first cohort. The CDR3 consists of 15 residues. CDR1 SGHNT and CDR2 YYREEE come from the germline V gene (reference sequence). The J segment lost 10 bases and the V segment lost 4 bases, leaving 11 bases of the junction unmatched. Measured with immunoSEQ multiplex PCR; TCRdb has only the in-frame clones, and not every one. There are about 130,000 clones in the sample; roughly 89% occur only once, and 1.5% to 2.5% lies in the top ten. Findings of the study overall: Testing in vitro showed a few CMV-associated chains specific for CMV antigens. Clusters of TCRs from the first cohort tended to co-occur in the roughly 120 validation repertoires (as a later analysis found).

The sequence derives from a woman under 30 in good health and CMV-seronegative. Source material: PBMCs. The gene calls are TRBV5-4 and TRBJ2-1; 10 positions match TRBD2. CDR3 amino acids: CASSPSGRGGGEQFF. The CDR3 nucleotides read TGTGCCAGCAGCCCTAGCGGGAGAGGGGGAGGCGAGCAGTTCTTC. Based on the CDR3 plus reference TRBV5-4 and TRBJ2-1, the full variable domain is ETGVTQSPTHLIKTRGQQVTLRCSSQSGHNTVSWYQQALGQGPQFIFQYYREEENGRGNFPPRFSGLQFPNYSSELNVNALELDDSALYLCASSPSGRGGGEQFFGPGTRLTVL.